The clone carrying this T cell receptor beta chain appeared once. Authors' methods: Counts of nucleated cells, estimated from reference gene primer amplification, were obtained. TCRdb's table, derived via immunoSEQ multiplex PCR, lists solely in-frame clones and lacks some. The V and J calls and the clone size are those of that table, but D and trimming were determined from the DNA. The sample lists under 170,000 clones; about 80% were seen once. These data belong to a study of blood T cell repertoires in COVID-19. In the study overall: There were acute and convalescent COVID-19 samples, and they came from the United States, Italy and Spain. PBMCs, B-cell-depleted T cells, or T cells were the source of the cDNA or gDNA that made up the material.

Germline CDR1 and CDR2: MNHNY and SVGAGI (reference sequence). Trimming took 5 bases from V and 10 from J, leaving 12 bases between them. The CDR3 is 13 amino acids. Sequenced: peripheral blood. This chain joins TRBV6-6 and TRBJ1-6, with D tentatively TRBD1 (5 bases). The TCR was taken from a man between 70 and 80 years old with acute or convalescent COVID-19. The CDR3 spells CASSLGRGSPLHF. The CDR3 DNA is TGTGCCAGCAGTCTCGGACGGGGGTCACCCCTCCACTTT.